The T cell receptor beta chain described here comes from a study of Graves' ophthalmopathy and Graves' hyperthyroidism. Study results and limitations: Blood was where most expanded thyroid clonotypes above 0.001 frequency also turned up.

In this sample, this clonotype turned up many times. Its antigen is not identified. As the template, RNA transcripts were used to amplify TCR beta CDR3 regions. Following a first-round RT-PCR that used HTBI primers, a second-round multiplex PCR was carried out. MiXCR was run by TCRdb on the multiplex PCR reads, yielding one entry per CDR3 protein. In the table there are fewer than 650,000 distinct CDR3 sequences, around a fifth of which are singletons. V was pared by 6 bases and J by 3 bases, with 11 bases between. The CDR3 runs 13 residues. Fresh peripheral blood, around 9.3 ml, was the PBMC source. V and J are TRBV12-3 or TRBV12-4 and TRBJ1-1; D unresolved. The sequenced sample was peripheral blood. This clonotype was obtained from a woman aged 18-30 years with stable Graves' hyperthyroidism. Some clones in this sample may be carry-over from other donors' samples. CDR3 sequence: CASRSLGDTEAFF. The CDR3 bases are TGTGCCAGCAGGTCCCTCGGTGACACTGAAGCTTTCTTT.